Described below is a single TCR beta chain sequence and its context. Antigen specificity is unknown. A much larger clone is a single base away; this may be a read error. This is likely a read error, given that the CDR3 carries no conserved phenylalanine or tryptophan at its end. Primers covering all TCR V genes were used in emulsion RT-PCR on CD8+ T cells. The data were obtained in a study of T cell repertoires in breast cancer. Study details: Most of the 20 to 25 tumors had ER+/PR+ status. Overall study results and limits: Tumor-involved sentinel nodes shared under 9.5% of TCRs with matched tumors, tumor-free nodes over 1.5%.

Blocking oligonucleotides added to a second nested PCR suppressed unpaired genes. TCRdb called the emulsion pairing reads again in MiXCR, with one record for every CDR3 protein. The table includes roughly 40,000 distinct CDR3 sequences, 45% detected once. Trimming removed 3 bases at V and 5 bases at J, with 7 bases between. Germline-derived CDR1 and CDR2 are DFQATT and SNEGSKA (reference sequence). The CDR3 has 11 amino acids. The source material was CD8+ T cells. This clonotype was sampled from a pool of human donors with breast cancer or a healthy control (not recorded which). The chain recombines TRBV20-1 with TRBJ2-5; D gene uncertain. This CDR3 is CSASSRETQYS. The CDR3, as DNA: TGCAGTGCTAGTAGCCGGGAGACCCAGTACTCC.